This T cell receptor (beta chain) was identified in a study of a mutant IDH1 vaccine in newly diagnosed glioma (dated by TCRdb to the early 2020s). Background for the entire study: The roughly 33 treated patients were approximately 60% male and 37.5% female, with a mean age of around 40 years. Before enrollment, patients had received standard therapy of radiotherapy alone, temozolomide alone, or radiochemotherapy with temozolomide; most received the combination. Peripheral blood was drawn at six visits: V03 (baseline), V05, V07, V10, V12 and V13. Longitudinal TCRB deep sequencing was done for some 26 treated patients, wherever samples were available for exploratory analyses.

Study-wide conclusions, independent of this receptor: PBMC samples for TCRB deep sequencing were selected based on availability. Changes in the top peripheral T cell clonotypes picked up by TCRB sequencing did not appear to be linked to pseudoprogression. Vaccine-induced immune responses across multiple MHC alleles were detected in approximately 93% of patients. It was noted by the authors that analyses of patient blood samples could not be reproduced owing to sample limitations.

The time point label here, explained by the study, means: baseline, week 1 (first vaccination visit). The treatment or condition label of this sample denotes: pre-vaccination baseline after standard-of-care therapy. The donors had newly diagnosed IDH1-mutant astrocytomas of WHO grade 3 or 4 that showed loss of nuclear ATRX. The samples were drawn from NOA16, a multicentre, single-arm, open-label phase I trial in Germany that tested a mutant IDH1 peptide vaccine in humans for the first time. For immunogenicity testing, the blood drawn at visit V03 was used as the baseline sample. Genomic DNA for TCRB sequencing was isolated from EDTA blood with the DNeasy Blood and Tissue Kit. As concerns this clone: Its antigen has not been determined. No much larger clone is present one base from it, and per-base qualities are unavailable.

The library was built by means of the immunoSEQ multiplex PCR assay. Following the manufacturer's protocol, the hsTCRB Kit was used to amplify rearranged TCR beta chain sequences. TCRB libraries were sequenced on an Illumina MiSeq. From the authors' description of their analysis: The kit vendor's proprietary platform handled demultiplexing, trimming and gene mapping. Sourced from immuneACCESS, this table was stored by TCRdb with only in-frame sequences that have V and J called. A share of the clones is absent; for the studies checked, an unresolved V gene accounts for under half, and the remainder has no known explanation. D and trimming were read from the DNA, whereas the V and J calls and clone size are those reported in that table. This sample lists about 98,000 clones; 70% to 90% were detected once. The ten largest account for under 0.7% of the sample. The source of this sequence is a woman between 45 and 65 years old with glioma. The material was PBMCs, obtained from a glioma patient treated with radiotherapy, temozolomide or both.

The CDR3 reads CASSKSEDTQYF. Read as DNA, the sequence is TGTGCCAGCAGCAAATCAGAAGATACGCAGTATTTT. The chain is encoded by TRBV21-1 joined to TRBJ2-3; the table gives TRBD1 as D, unverified against the DNA. TRBV21-1 is a recognized pseudogene. The CDR3 measures 12 amino acids from cysteine to phenylalanine. The retained sequence is limited to the CDR3, 36 bases, with the frame set at the first base.